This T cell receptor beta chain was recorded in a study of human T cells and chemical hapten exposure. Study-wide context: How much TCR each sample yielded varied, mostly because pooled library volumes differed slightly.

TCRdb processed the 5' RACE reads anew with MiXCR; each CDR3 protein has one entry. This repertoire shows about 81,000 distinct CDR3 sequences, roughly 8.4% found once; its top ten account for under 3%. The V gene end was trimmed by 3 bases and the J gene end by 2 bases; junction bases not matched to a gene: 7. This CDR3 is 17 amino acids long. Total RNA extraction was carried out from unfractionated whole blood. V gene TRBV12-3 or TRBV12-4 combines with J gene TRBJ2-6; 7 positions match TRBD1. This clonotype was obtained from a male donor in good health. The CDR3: CASSFRRQGAGANVLTF. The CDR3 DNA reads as TGTGCCAGCAGTTTCCGCCGACAGGGTGCTGGGGCCAACGTCCTGACTTTC.